These 30 T cell receptor beta chains share one sample of origin, sequenced in a study of beta chain features in type 1 diabetes (dated by TCRdb to 2016 to 2018). The library was generated by the immunoSEQ multiplex PCR assay. The entire isolated RNA was reverse transcribed using the High Capacity cDNA Reverse Transcription Kit, and thus expressed TCRB transcripts were sequenced. TCRdb holds this immuneACCESS table with in-frame rearrangements only. Some clones are missing; in checked studies, unresolved V genes explain under half, and the rest has no known cause. The sample records over 300,000 clones, roughly 8% of which are singletons. The top ten hold under 0.5% of the sample. Specimen: central memory CD4+ T cells from blood. The source of these receptors is a young woman in good health.

This clone was seen a few times. The chain is built from TRBV5-4 and TRBJ2-1, with TRBD2 identical over 10 bases. V lost 0 bases to trimming and J lost 8 bases; unmatched junction nucleotides: 5. Germline-derived CDR1 and CDR2 are SGHNT and YYREEE (reference sequence). The CDR3 contains 15 residues. In DNA, the CDR3 is TGTGCCAGCAGCTTGGCCGCTAGCGGGAGCGATGAGCAGTTCTTC. The encoded protein is CASSLAASGSDEQFF.

This clone appeared many times. The V gene is TRBV21-1, the J gene TRBJ2-7; TRBD2, the table's D call, lacks a check against the DNA. TRBV21-1 is classified as a pseudogene. This CDR3 spans 11 amino acids. The CDR3 sequence: CASRKLYEQYF. As DNA, the CDR3 is TGTGCCAGCCGAAAACTCTACGAGCAGTACTTC.

This clone was seen more than once but under ten times. The rearrangement uses TRBV5-1 and TRBJ2-5; TRBD2 agrees at 8 bases. V was clipped by 4 bases and J by 5 bases; unmatched bases: 7. The CDR3 loop spans 14 amino acids. Germline CDR1 reads SGHRS; CDR2 reads YFSETQ. The CDR3 protein is CASSLAGGWETQYF. The CDR3 region has the DNA TGCGCCAGCAGCCTGGCGGGGGGCTGGGAGACCCAGTACTTC.

In its sample, this clone was seen a few times. Different DNA sequences within this sample yield the same CDR3. The chain joins TRBV5-1 to TRBJ2-7; D gene unclear. The CDR3 covers 11 residues. Trimming removed 0 bases from V and 3 bases from J, with 1 base in between. In germline, CDR1 is SGHRS, CDR2 YFSETQ. The CDR3 spells CASSLGYEQYF. CDR3 in DNA: TGCGCCAGCAGCTTGGGCTACGAGCAGTACTTC.

This chain joins TRBV6-5 and TRBJ2-7; 8 nucleotides align to TRBD2. Germline V lookup: CDR1 MNHEY, CDR2 SVGAGI. The J segment lost 5 bases and the V segment lost 4 bases, leaving 10 bases of the junction unmatched. This CDR3 is 15 amino acids long. The CDR3 coding sequence is TGTGCCAGCAGTTTTCCCGGGACTAGGTCCCACGAGCAGTACTTC. It translates to CASSFPGTRSHEQYF.

The gene calls are TRBV2 and TRBJ2-7; 9 nucleotides line up with TRBD1. CDR3 length: 15 amino acids. Germline assignment: CDR1 SNHLY and CDR2 FYNNEI. The trim removed 4 bases at V and 2 bases at J, leaving 6 bases unmatched. The CDR3 reads CASSAGRTGAYEQYF. CDR3 in DNA: TGTGCCAGCAGTGCCGGCAGGACAGGGGCCTACGAGCAGTACTTC.

This clone has a handful of counts. This chain uses TRBV5-1 with TRBJ2-1; D might be TRBD2 (5 bases). V lost 4 bases and J lost 0, with 11 bases in between. The CDR3 is made up of 15 amino acids. CDR1 SGHRS and CDR2 YFSETQ come from the germline V gene. CDR3 sequence (DNA): TGCGCCAGCAGCAAGGACTCTGTCTCCTACAATGAGCAGTTCTTC. Translating gives CASSKDSVSYNEQFF.

The rearrangement joins TRBV7-8 to TRBJ2-1, with 7 bases that match TRBD2. CDR3 size: 17 residues. Unmatched junction bases numbered 6, after V lost 1 base and J lost 0 bases. Germline CDR1 SGHVS, CDR2 FQNEAQ. Here the CDR3 DNA reads TGTGCCAGCAGCTTAGGGGGTGGCGGGAGCTCCTACAATGAGCAGTTCTTC. Translating gives CASSLGGGGSSYNEQFF.

V gene TRBV18 combines with J gene TRBJ1-4, with TRBD1 identical over 10 bases. This CDR3 comprises 15 residues. From germline, CDR1 is KGHSH and CDR2 LQKENI. The V and J ends lost 6 bases and 3 bases, in that order; junction bases with no gene match: 4. The CDR3 is CASSNGQGANEKLFF. The CDR3 DNA reads TGTGCCAGCTCCAACGGACAGGGGGCTAATGAAAAACTGTTTTTT.

The rearrangement links TRBV4-2 to TRBJ2-7; 11 nucleotides line up with TRBD2. The CDR3 is 15 residues long. Germline assignment: CDR1 LGHNA and CDR2 YNFKEQ. After removal of 5 bases from V and 2 bases from J, the junction contained 5 bases not matched to a gene. The DNA of the CDR3 is TGTGCCAGCAGCGGTCCGGGACTAGCGGCCTACGAGCAGTACTTC. Its translation: CASSGPGLAAYEQYF.

This clone was recorded a few times. The V and J genes are TRBV9 and TRBJ2-7; maybe TRBD2 (5 bases). Germline V CDR1 and CDR2: SGDLS, YYNGEE. This CDR3 has 15 amino acids. V dropped 0 bases and J dropped 0 bases, with 10 bases sitting between them. CDR3 residues: CASSVAGGLSYEQYF. The CDR3, as DNA: TGTGCCAGCAGCGTAGCCGGAGGACTCTCCTACGAGCAGTACTTC. Complete variable domain (other parts from reference TRBV9 and TRBJ2-7): DSGVTQTPKHLITATGQRVTLRCSPRSGDLSVYWYQQSLDQGLQFLIQYYNGEERAKGNILERFSAQQFPDLHSELNLSSLELGDSALYFCASSVAGGLSYEQYFGPGTRLTVT.

V and J are TRBV9 and TRBJ2-1; 7 positions agree with TRBD2. Trimming removed 3 bases from V and 6 bases from J; junction bases left unmatched: 15. The CDR3 length is 17 residues. Germline lookup yields CDR1 SGDLS and CDR2 YYNGEE. CDR3 in amino acids: CASSAGDFGTKINEQFF. The DNA of the CDR3 is TGTGCCAGCAGCGCCGGAGACTTTGGGACTAAGATCAATGAGCAGTTCTTC.

The table lists this clone with a few counts. Different DNA sequences within this sample yield the same CDR3. The rearrangement uses TRBV15 and TRBJ2-5; TRBD2 aligns across 8 bases. Germline CDR1 and CDR2: LNHNV and YYDKDF (reference sequence). Trimming cost V 0 bases and J 4 bases; bases outside gene matches: 4. The CDR3 consists of 15 residues. CDR3 nucleotides: TGTGCCACCAGCAGAGATTCCGGGAGGGGAGAGACCCAGTACTTC. Translated: CATSRDSGRGETQYF. The full variable domain, with the rest looked up from reference TRBV15 and TRBJ2-5, is DAMVIQNPRYQVTQFGKPVTLSCSQTLNHNVMYWYQQKSSQAPKLLFHYYDKDFNNEADTPDNFQSRRPNTSFCFLDIRSPGLGDTAMYLCATSRDSGRGETQYFGPGTRLLVL.

This rearrangement joins TRBV28 to TRBJ2-3; D might be TRBD2 (7 bases). V lost 2 bases and J lost 1, with 13 bases in between. The CDR3 contains 16 residues. Germline CDR1 reads MDHEN; CDR2 reads SYDVKM. CDR3 coding DNA: TGTGCCAGCAGTTTACTCGGGGGGCCGGGCACAGATACGCAGTATTTT. Its translation: CASSLLGGPGTDTQYF.

This clone was picked up a small number of times. The chain couples TRBV18 to TRBJ2-1; 7 bases map to TRBD2. Germline CDR1 is KGHSH and CDR2 is LQKENI. This CDR3 is built from 15 residues. V was clipped by 6 bases and J by 6 bases; unmatched bases: 11. CDR3 loop: CASSHPGLSFNEQFF. In nucleotides, the CDR3 is TGTGCCAGCTCTCATCCGGGACTAAGCTTCAATGAGCAGTTCTTC.

The V and J genes are TRBV7-2 and TRBJ2-2; 8 nucleotides align to TRBD2. The CDR3 has 15 amino acids. CDR1 is SGHTA and CDR2 is FQGNSA in the germline V gene. J lost 0 bases, V lost 3 bases, and 0 bases had no gene match. The CDR3 spells CASSFGRANTGELFF. CDR3 in DNA: TGTGCCAGCAGCTTCGGGAGGGCGAACACCGGGGAGCTGTTTTTT.

This clone was recorded a few times. The chain couples TRBV28 to TRBJ1-5, with 9 bases lining up with TRBD1. This CDR3 contains 16 residues. Germline CDR1 and CDR2: MDHEN and SYDVKM. V shed 4 bases, J shed 6 bases, and the junction held 10 bases outside the gene matches. In nucleotides, the CDR3 is TGTGCCAGCAGTTCACTGGCCACAGGGGGCGGTCAGCCCCAGCATTTT. It yields the protein CASSSLATGGGQPQHF.

J is TRBJ2-3 and V is TRBV4-2, with TRBD1 matching over 10 bases. CDR3 length equals 16 residues. The ends lost 1 base at V and 4 bases at J; junction bases unmatched: 5. CDR1 and CDR2 from the germline V gene are LGHNA and YNFKEQ. The CDR3 nucleotides are TGTGCCAGCAGCCAAGGTGGGACAGGGGTTGCAGATACGCAGTATTTT. This encodes CASSQGGTGVADTQYF.

The chain joins TRBV19 to TRBJ2-4; TRBD1 matches at 8 bases. Germline V gene data show CDR1 as LNHDA and CDR2 as SQIVND (reference sequence). The CDR3 covers 15 residues. V lost 5 bases, J lost 7 bases, and 10 bases stayed unmatched. The CDR3 region is CASSSDGTGRNIQYF. The CDR3 nucleotides are TGTGCCAGTAGTTCCGACGGGACAGGACGTAACATTCAGTACTTC. The full variable domain, rest sourced from reference TRBV19 and TRBJ2-4, is DGGITQSPKYLFRKEGQNVTLSCEQNLNHDAMYWYRQDPGQGLRLIYYSQIVNDFQKGDIAEGYSVSREKKESFPLTVTSAQKNPTAFYLCASSSDGTGRNIQYFGAGTRLSVL.

This clone was counted many times. The rearrangement joins TRBV2 to TRBJ2-7; possibly TRBD2 for D (5 bases). The CDR3 sequence is 13 residues long. V was pared by 4 bases and J by 4 bases, with 11 bases between. The germline CDR1 and CDR2 sequences are SNHLY and FYNNEI. In DNA, the CDR3 is TGTGCCAGCAGTGTCTCAACTAGGTACGAGCAGTACTTC. This translates into CASSVSTRYEQYF.

This clone was detected only a few times. The J gene is TRBJ2-1, the V gene TRBV29-1, with 8 positions matching TRBD2. This CDR3 contains 13 residues. V shed 6 bases and J 0 bases; nucleotides not matched to a gene: 1. Germline CDR1 reads SQVTM; CDR2 reads ANQGSEA. The CDR3 DNA is TGCAGCGTAAGCGGGAGCTCCTACAATGAGCAGTTCTTC. Its protein is CSVSGSSYNEQFF.

J is TRBJ1-1 and V is TRBV9; D perhaps matches TRBD1 (5 bases). The CDR3 has 16 amino acids. Germline CDR1 and CDR2: SGDLS and YYNGEE. The V end lost 4 bases, the J end lost 3 bases, and 19 bases lay between the germline ends. This chain's CDR3 is CASSPTSGTTHTEAFF. The CDR3 DNA follows: TGTGCCAGCAGCCCCACGTCCGGGACTACGCACACTGAAGCTTTCTTT.

The sample holds a few counts of this clone. At one boundary the junction diverges from the germline segment, which might be a read error. The rearrangement joins TRBV6-6 to TRBJ2-3, with TRBD1 matching over 7 bases. Germline V gives CDR1 MNHNY, CDR2 SVGAGI (reference sequence). There are 15 residues in the CDR3. CDR3 region: CASTHEGASRDTQYF. Here the CDR3 DNA reads TGTGCCAGCACCCACGAGGGGGCTAGCAGAGATACGCAGTATTTT.

This clone showed up just a few times. The chain recombines TRBV27 with TRBJ1-1; 8 bases fit TRBD1. The CDR3 loop spans 16 amino acids. From germline, CDR1 is MNHEY and CDR2 SMNVEV (reference sequence). V lost 5 bases to trimming and J lost 4 bases; unmatched junction nucleotides: 12. CDR3 residues: CASSTFNRGRGTEAFF. The CDR3 DNA reads as TGTGCCAGCAGTACCTTTAACAGGGGGAGGGGCACTGAAGCTTTCTTT.

This clone appeared a few times. The gene calls are TRBV5-4 and TRBJ2-5; TRBD2 matches 8 bases. Germline V CDR1 and CDR2: SGHNT, YYREEE (reference sequence). There are 16 residues in the CDR3. J was trimmed by 4 bases and V by 2 bases; bases with no gene match: 10. The chain's CDR3 is CASSFQTGGPGETQYF. The CDR3 nucleotides are TGTGCCAGCAGCTTTCAGACGGGAGGGCCGGGAGAGACCCAGTACTTC.

J is TRBJ2-2 and V is TRBV9, with D possibly TRBD1 on 6 matching bases. From germline, CDR1 is SGDLS and CDR2 YYNGEE. Trimming shortened V by 0 bases and J by 3 bases, and 9 bases separated the two germline ends. The CDR3 totals 15 residues. The CDR3 DNA reads TGTGCCAGCAGCGTAGGCAGGGGCTACACCGGGGAGCTGTTTTTT. Translated, it gives CASSVGRGYTGELFF.

The chain couples TRBV10-3 to TRBJ2-7; 8 nucleotides agree with TRBD2. In germline, CDR1 is ENHRY, CDR2 SYGVKD. The CDR3 loop spans 15 amino acids. V lost 4 bases and J lost 2; bases outside the gene matches: 7. The CDR3 DNA is TGTGCCATCAGTGGAGAGCGGGAGTCGGCCTACGAGCAGTACTTC. Residues: CAISGERESAYEQYF.

The chain recombines TRBV29-1 with TRBJ2-3; the D gene is possibly TRBD2 (5 bases). V was trimmed by 3 bases and J by 2 bases, leaving 9 bases between them. Germline loops: CDR1 SQVTM, CDR2 ANQGSEA. This CDR3 comprises 13 residues. CDR3 loop: CSVDRTATDTQYF. CDR3 nucleotides: TGCAGCGTTGATCGGACTGCCACAGATACGCAGTATTTT.

The chain joins TRBV25-1 to TRBJ1-4, with D possibly TRBD1 on 6 matching bases. CDR1 MGHDK and CDR2 SYGVNS come from the germline V gene. The CDR3 spans 14 residues. The V end was cut by 7 bases, the J end by 3 bases, with 12 bases between. The CDR3: CASTRGAPNEKLFF. As DNA, the CDR3 is TGTGCCAGCACCCGGGGGGCCCCTAATGAAAAACTGTTTTTT.

This clone has ten or more counts. This sample includes further DNA sequences coding for the same CDR3. The chain is built from TRBV28 and TRBJ1-2; D is perhaps TRBD1 (6 bases). V lost 5 bases, J lost 4 bases, and 8 bases lay in between. The CDR3 is 12 amino acids. The germline gives CDR1 MDHEN, CDR2 SYDVKM. The CDR3 DNA reads TGTGCCAGCAGTAGACAGGCCTATGGCTACACCTTC. Its protein is CASSRQAYGYTF.